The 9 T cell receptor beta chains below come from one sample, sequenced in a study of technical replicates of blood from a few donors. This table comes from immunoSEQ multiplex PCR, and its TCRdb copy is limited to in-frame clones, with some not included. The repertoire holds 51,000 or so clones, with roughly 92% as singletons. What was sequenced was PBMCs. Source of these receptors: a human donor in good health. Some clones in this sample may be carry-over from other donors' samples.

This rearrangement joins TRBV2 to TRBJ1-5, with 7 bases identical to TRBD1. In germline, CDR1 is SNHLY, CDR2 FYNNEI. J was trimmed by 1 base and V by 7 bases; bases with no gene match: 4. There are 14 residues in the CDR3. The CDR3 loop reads CASNRGGSNQPQHF. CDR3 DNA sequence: TGTGCCAGCAACAGGGGCGGAAGCAATCAGCCCCAGCATTTT.

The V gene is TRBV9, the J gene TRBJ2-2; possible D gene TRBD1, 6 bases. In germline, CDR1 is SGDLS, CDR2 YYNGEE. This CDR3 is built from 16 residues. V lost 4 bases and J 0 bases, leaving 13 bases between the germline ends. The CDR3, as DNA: TGTGCCAGCAGCCCACAGGGAGCGGCGAACACCGGGGAGCTGTTTTTT. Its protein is CASSPQGAANTGELFF.

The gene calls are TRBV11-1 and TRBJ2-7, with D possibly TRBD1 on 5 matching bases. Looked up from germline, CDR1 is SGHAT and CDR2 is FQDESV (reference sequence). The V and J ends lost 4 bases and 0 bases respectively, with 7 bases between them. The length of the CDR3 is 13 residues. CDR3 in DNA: TGTGCCAGCAGCTACAGGTTCTCCTACGAGCAGTACTTC. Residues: CASSYRFSYEQYF.

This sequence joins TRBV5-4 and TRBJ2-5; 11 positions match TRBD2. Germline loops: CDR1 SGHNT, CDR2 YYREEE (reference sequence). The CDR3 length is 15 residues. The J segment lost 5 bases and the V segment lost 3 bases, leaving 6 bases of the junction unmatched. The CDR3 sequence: CASSSTSGIWETQYF. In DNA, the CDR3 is TGTGCCAGCAGCTCGACTAGCGGGATCTGGGAGACCCAGTACTTC.

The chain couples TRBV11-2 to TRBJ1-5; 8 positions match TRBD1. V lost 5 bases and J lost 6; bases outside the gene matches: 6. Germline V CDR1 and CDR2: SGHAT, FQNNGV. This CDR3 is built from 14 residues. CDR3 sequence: CASSPTGGAQPQHF. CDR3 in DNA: TGTGCCAGCAGCCCAACAGGGGGGGCTCAGCCCCAGCATTTT. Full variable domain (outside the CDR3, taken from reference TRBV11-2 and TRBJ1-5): EAGVAQSPRYKIIEKRQSVAFWCNPISGHATLYWYQQILGQGPKLLIQFQNNGVVDDSQLPKDRFSAERLKGVDSTLKIQPAKLEDSAVYLCASSPTGGAQPQHFGDGTRLSIL.

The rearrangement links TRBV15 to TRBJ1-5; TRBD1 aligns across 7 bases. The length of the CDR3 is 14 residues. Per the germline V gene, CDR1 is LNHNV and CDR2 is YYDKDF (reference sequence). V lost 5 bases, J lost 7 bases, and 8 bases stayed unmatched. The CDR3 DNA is TGTGCCACCAGCCCGACAGGGACCAAGCAGCCCCAGCATTTT. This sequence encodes CATSPTGTKQPQHF.

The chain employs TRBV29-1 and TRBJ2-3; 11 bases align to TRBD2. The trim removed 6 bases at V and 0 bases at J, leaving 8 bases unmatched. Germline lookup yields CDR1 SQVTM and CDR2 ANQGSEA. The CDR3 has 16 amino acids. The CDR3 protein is CSVGNLAGGSTDTQYF. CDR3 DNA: TGCAGCGTGGGAAATCTAGCGGGAGGAAGCACAGATACGCAGTATTTT.

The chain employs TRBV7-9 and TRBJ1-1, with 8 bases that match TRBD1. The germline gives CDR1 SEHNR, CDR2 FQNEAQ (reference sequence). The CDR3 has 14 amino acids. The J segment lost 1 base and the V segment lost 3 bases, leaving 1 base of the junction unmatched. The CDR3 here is CASSFQGANTEAFF. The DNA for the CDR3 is TGTGCCAGCAGCTTTCAGGGGGCGAACACTGAAGCTTTCTTT.

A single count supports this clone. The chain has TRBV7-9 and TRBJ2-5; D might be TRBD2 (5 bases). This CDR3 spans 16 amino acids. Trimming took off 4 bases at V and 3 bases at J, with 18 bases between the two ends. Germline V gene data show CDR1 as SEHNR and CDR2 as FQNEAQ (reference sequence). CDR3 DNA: TGTGCCAGCAGCTCTTCCGACTATATAGTGGAAGAGACCCAGTACTTC. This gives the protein CASSSSDYIVEETQYF. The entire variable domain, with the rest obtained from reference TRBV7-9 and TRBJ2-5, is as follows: DTGVSQNPRHKITKRGQNVTFRCDPISEHNRLYWYRQTLGQGPEFLTYFQNEAQLEKSRLLSDRFSAERPKGSFSTLEIQRTEQGDSAMYLCASSSSDYIVEETQYFGPGTRLLVL.